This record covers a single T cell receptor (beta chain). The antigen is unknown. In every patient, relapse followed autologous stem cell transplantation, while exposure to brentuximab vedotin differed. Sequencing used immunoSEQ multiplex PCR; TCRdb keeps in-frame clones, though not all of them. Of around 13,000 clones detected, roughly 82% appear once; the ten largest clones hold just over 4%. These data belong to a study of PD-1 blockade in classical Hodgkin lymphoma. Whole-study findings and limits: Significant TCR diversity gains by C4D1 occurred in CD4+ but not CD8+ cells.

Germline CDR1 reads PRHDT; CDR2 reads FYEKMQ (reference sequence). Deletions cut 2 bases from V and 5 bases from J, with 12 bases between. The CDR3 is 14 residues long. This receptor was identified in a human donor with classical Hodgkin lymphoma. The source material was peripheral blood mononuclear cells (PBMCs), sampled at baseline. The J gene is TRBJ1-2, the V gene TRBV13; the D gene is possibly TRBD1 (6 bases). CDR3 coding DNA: TGTGCCAGCAGCTTATCAGCAGGGGTATATGGCTACACCTTC. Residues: CASSLSAGVYGYTF.